The 16 T cell receptor beta chains given below trace back to one sample, sequenced in a study of blood T cell repertoires in COVID-19. The table came from immunoSEQ multiplex PCR; TCRdb's copy has only in-frame clones and leaves some out. The sample has some 260,000 clones, 90% to 95% seen once. The sequencing input was PBMCs or T cells enriched from blood (not recorded which). The receptors here all came from a woman younger than 30 who had recovered from COVID-19.

The chain joins TRBV9 to TRBJ2-1, with 9 nucleotides matching TRBD2. Germline V gene data show CDR1 as SGDLS and CDR2 as YYNGEE. V trimming: 3 bases; J trimming: 8 bases; junction bases outside the gene matches: 12. The CDR3 is made up of 16 amino acids. The CDR3 spells CASSASGRMEGDEQFF. The CDR3 DNA reads as TGTGCCAGCAGCGCAAGCGGGAGGATGGAAGGGGATGAGCAGTTCTTC.

The rearrangement links TRBV11-2 to TRBJ2-7, with 7 bases that match TRBD1. This CDR3 region has 15 residues. The germline CDR1 and CDR2 sequences are SGHAT and FQNNGV. Trimming took 3 bases from V and 3 from J; bases not matched to a gene: 8. The CDR3 region has the DNA TGTGCCAGCAGCTTCTTGGGGACAGAAGACTACGAGCAGTACTTC. Translating gives CASSFLGTEDYEQYF.

This clone was seen only a few times. The rearrangement uses TRBV11-2 and TRBJ2-3, with 10 bases aligning to TRBD2. Germline V gives CDR1 SGHAT, CDR2 FQNNGV. Trimming cost V 3 bases and J 4 bases; bases outside gene matches: 4. The CDR3 loop spans 15 amino acids. The CDR3 DNA reads as TGTGCCAGCAGCTTTTCGCTAGCGGGAGCAGATACGCAGTATTTT. This codes for CASSFSLAGADTQYF.

The rearrangement joins TRBV18 to TRBJ2-7; TRBD1 matches at 8 bases. This CDR3 has 14 amino acids. V lost 2 bases and J lost 5; bases outside the gene matches: 5. Germline V gives CDR1 KGHSH, CDR2 LQKENI. The CDR3, as DNA: TGTGCCAGCTCACCAGAGCAGGGGGCGAACGAGCAGTACTTC. Its protein product is CASSPEQGANEQYF.

V usage is TRBV9 and J usage is TRBJ2-3, with TRBD2 identical over 9 bases. Trimming removed 0 bases from V and 4 bases from J; junction bases left unmatched: 6. The CDR3 runs 16 residues. Germline CDR1 and CDR2: SGDLS and YYNGEE. The CDR3 loop is CASSVAWRGGADTQYF. CDR3 DNA: TGTGCCAGCAGCGTAGCTTGGCGCGGGGGGGCAGATACGCAGTATTTT.

J is TRBJ1-3 and V is TRBV6-5, with D possibly TRBD1 on 5 matching bases. This CDR3 comprises 15 residues. V was cut by 4 bases and J by 0 bases, with 10 bases left in between. Per the germline V gene, CDR1 is MNHEY and CDR2 is SVGAGI. CDR3 coding DNA: TGTGCCAGCAGTTGGAGGGGAAACTCTGGAAACACCATATATTTT. This encodes CASSWRGNSGNTIYF.

V gene TRBV5-5 combines with J gene TRBJ2-7, with D hard to call. The CDR3 contains 15 residues. The V end lost 4 bases, the J end lost 3 bases, and 17 bases lay between the germline ends. Per germline, CDR1 SGHKS and CDR2 YYEKEE (reference sequence). CDR3: CASSPSRHRYYEQYF. In DNA form, the CDR3 reads TGTGCCAGCAGCCCGTCGCGCCACAGATACTACGAGCAGTACTTC.

The chain has TRBV10-1 and TRBJ2-3, with D perhaps matching TRBD2 (6 bases). V dropped 0 bases and J dropped 3 bases, with 7 bases sitting between them. This CDR3 spans 14 amino acids. Germline V gives CDR1 WNHNN, CDR2 SYGVQD (reference sequence). CDR3 DNA: TGCGCCAGCAGTGAGTCGGGGGGAACAGATACGCAGTATTTT. This translates into CASSESGGTDTQYF.

The J gene is TRBJ1-2, the V gene TRBV19; 12 nucleotides agree with TRBD1. V dropped 7 bases and J dropped 5; count of bases not matched to a gene: 8. The CDR3 sequence is 15 residues long. In germline, CDR1 is LNHDA, CDR2 SQIVND (reference sequence). The chain's CDR3 is CASTGGQGALYGYTF. In DNA form, the CDR3 reads TGTGCCAGTACAGGGGGACAGGGGGCTTTGTATGGCTACACCTTC.

The rearrangement joins TRBV24-1 to TRBJ2-5, with D maybe TRBD2 (5 bases). The V end was cut by 0 bases, the J end by 1 base, with 8 bases between. Germline CDR1 is KGHDR and CDR2 is SFDVKD. CDR3 length: 15 amino acids. In DNA form, the CDR3 reads TGTGCCACCAGTGATTTGGGTAGCGCCCAAGAGACCCAGTACTTC. This codes for CATSDLGSAQETQYF.

The chain employs TRBV4-1 and TRBJ2-7; TRBD1 aligns across 7 bases. Germline trimming cut 1 base from V and 3 bases from J; bases unmatched to any gene: 6. The CDR3 spans 15 residues. Germline loops: CDR1 MGHRA, CDR2 YSYEKL. The CDR3 region has the DNA TGCGCCAGCAGCCAAGCCGGGACAGTAGGCTACGAGCAGTACTTC. Translating it yields CASSQAGTVGYEQYF.

V is TRBV11-3 and J is TRBJ1-2; TRBD1 might be the D (6 bases). Germline lookup yields CDR1 SGHNT and CDR2 YENEEA. Trimming removed 5 bases at V and 3 bases at J, with 19 bases between. The length of the CDR3 is 16 residues. The CDR3 region has the DNA TGTGCCAGCAGCCGCACCGGCGGGGGCGCATACTATGGCTACACCTTC. Its translation is CASSRTGGGAYYGYTF.

The J gene is TRBJ2-3, the V gene TRBV11-3; no definite D call. This CDR3 is 14 amino acids long. Germline CDR1 SGHNT, CDR2 YENEEA. The ends were cut back, 5 bases at V and 5 bases at J, with 14 bases in the middle. This CDR3 is CASSSMRTGDTQYF. The CDR3 coding sequence is TGTGCCAGCAGCAGCATGAGAACTGGAGATACGCAGTATTTT. The complete variable domain, with remaining parts taken from reference TRBV11-3 and TRBJ2-3, reads EAGVVQSPRYKIIEKKQPVAFWCNPISGHNTLYWYLQNLGQGPELLIRYENEEAVDDSQLPKDRFSAERLKGVDSTLKIQPAELGDSAVYLCASSSMRTGDTQYFGPGTRLTVL.

V and J are TRBV12-3 or TRBV12-4 and TRBJ2-7; 7 bases line up with TRBD2. The V and J ends lost 5 bases and 5 bases, in that order; junction bases with no gene match: 3. The CDR3 extends over 12 amino acids. The CDR3 sequence is CASSLGGDEQYF. The CDR3 DNA is TGTGCCAGCAGTCTGGGGGGGGACGAGCAGTACTTC.

This clone was observed a handful of times. The chain joins TRBV19 to TRBJ1-6; 10 bases match TRBD1. The V gene's germline CDR1 is LNHDA and CDR2 SQIVND (reference sequence). V lost 5 bases and J lost 7; bases outside the gene matches: 2. CDR3 length: 14 residues. The CDR3 is CASSWDRGNSPLHF. The CDR3 nucleotides read TGTGCCAGTAGTTGGGACAGGGGCAATTCACCCCTCCACTTT.

The chain is built from TRBV4-3 and TRBJ1-3; D not resolved. This CDR3 region has 15 residues. Trimming removed 4 bases at V and 4 bases at J, with 14 bases between. Germline V lookup: CDR1 LGHNA, CDR2 YSLEER. The CDR3 coding sequence is TGCGCCAGCAGCCCCGCTCTCGACTCCGGAAACACCATATATTTT. Its protein product is CASSPALDSGNTIYF.